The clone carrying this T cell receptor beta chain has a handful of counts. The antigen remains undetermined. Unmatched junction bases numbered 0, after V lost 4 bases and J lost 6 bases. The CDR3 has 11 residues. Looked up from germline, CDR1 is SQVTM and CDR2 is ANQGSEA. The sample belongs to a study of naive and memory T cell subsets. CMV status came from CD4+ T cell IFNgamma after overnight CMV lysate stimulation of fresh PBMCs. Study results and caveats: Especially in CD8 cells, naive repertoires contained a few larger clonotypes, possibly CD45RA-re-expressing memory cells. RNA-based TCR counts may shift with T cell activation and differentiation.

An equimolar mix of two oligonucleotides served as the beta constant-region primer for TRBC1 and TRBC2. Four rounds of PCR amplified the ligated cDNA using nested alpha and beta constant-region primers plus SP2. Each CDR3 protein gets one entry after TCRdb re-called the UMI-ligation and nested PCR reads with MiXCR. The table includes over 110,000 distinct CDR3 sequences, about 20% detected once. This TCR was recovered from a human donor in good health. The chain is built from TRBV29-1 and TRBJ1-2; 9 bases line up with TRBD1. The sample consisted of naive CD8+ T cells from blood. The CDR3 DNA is TGCAGCGTTGGACAGGGGGATGGCTACACCTTC. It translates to CSVGQGDGYTF.